A selection of T cell receptor beta chains follows, all from one sample in a study of T cell repertoires in cytomegalovirus infection. These TCRs are of unknown antigen specificity. TCRdb re-called the reads with MiXCR, one entry per CDR3 protein. The repertoire consists of around 900,000 distinct CDR3 sequences, with approximately 32% occurring once and the leading ten covering 13%. Here the sequenced sample was cultured CD8+ T cells from PBMCs, taken from culture after CMV antigen stimulation. Receptors were obtained from a human donor in good health (CMV status not recorded). Some clones in this sample may be carry-over from other donors' samples. Each CDR3 is given with its conserved first and last residue. The order of the fields is clone size, D gene, V gene, J gene, CDR3 DNA, CDR3 protein. D genes are given only for firm matches. The size field is filled for only some rows; it gives once, few, many or a size class.

many,NA,TRBV7-8,TRBJ2-4,TGTGCCAGCAGCGCCAGGGAAGCCAAAAACATTCAGTACTTC,CASSAREAKNIQYF
few,NA,TRBV7-8,TRBJ2-1,TGTGCCAGCAGCGGGGATAGTGGGGGTACCTACAATGAGCAGTTCTTC,CASSGDSGGTYNEQFF
many,NA,TRBV7-9,TRBJ1-2,TGTGCCAGCAGCCAACCGGGAGGGGCACGGAGTGGCTACACCTTC,CASSQPGGARSGYTF
few,NA,TRBV29-1,TRBJ2-3,TGCAGCGTCGGAGGGGGGAGACAGTCAGATACGCAGTATTTT,CSVGGGRQSDTQYF
few,NA,TRBV4-1,TRBJ1-2,TGCGCCAGCAGCCAAGTAGAGTCGGCAGGGGAACACACCTTC,CASSQVESAGEHTF
few,NA,TRBV7-3,TRBJ2-1,TGTGCCAGCAGCTCAGCTGGGAGCCCGTCCTACAATGAGCAGTTCTTC,CASSSAGSPSYNEQFF
NA,NA,TRBV9,TRBJ2-7,TGTGCCAGCAGCGTGGGCCTGGGGAGCCCCTACGAGCAGTACTTC,CASSVGLGSPYEQYF
NA,NA,TRBV12-5,TRBJ1-1,TGTGCTAGTGGAGAAGGGGGAGTGACTGAAGCTTTCTTT,CASGEGGVTEAFF
many,TRBD2,TRBV7-6,TRBJ2-1,TGTGCCAGCAGCTTAGCTGCGGGGGACGATGAGCAGTTCTTC,CASSLAAGDDEQFF
few,NA,TRBV6-6,TRBJ2-1,TGTGCCAGCAGTTACTCAGGGATGTACAATGAGCAGTTCTTC,CASSYSGMYNEQFF
NA,NA,TRBV11-1,TRBJ2-4,TGTGCCAGCGGCCCGGACTCTCCATTAGCCAAAAACATTCAGTACTTC,CASGPDSPLAKNIQYF
many,NA,TRBV7-8,TRBJ2-1,TGTGCCAGCTCGGGGGCAGACAATGAGCAGTTCTTC,CASSGADNEQFF
many,TRBD2,TRBV7-2,TRBJ2-3,TGTGCCAGCAGCTTAGGTCTAGCGGGGACGACAGATACGCAGTATTTT,CASSLGLAGTTDTQYF
NA,NA,TRBV6-8,TRBJ1-2,TGTGCCAGCAGTTACACCTTAACACCTAACTATGGCTACACCTTC,CASSYTLTPNYGYTF
few,NA,TRBV27,TRBJ1-2,TGTGCCAGCAGTCCCATAGGACAGTCCTATGGCTACACCTTC,CASSPIGQSYGYTF
NA,NA,TRBV2,TRBJ1-2,TGTGCCAGGAGCGAGTCAGGATATGGCTACACCTTC,CARSESGYGYTF
NA,TRBD2,TRBV7-6,TRBJ2-7,TGTGCCAGCAGCTTAGACAGCGGGGAGAAAAACGAGCAGTACTTC,CASSLDSGEKNEQYF
NA,NA,TRBV6-2/TRBV6-3,TRBJ2-3,TGTGCCAGCAGTTACTCGCCCCTCCTAGTGGGGGAGGCAGATACGCAGTATTTT,CASSYSPLLVGEADTQYF
many,NA,TRBV6-5,TRBJ2-1,TGTGCCAGCAGTTACGGTCGGGGAAGATACAATGAGCAGTTCTTC,CASSYGRGRYNEQFF
few,TRBD2,TRBV19,TRBJ2-5,TGTGCCAGTAGCCCTGGGACTAGCGCCCTCGGAGAGACCCAGTACTTC,CASSPGTSALGETQYF
NA,NA,TRBV19,TRBJ1-1,TGTGCCAGTAGTATAGGTAGGCAGGCTTACTCGGCGACTGAAGCTTTCTTT,CASSIGRQAYSATEAFF
few,TRBD1,TRBV2,TRBJ2-7,TGTGCCAGCAGTGGGTCCGGGACAGGTTCCTACGAGCAGTACTTC,CASSGSGTGSYEQYF
NA,NA,TRBV2,TRBJ2-1,TGTGCCAGCAGTGTGGGGGGCGCGGAGCAGTTCTTC,CASSVGGAEQFF
many,NA,TRBV7-6,TRBJ2-2,TGTGCCAGCAGCTTAGAAGCGGGTGGCACCGGGGAGCTGTTTTTT,CASSLEAGGTGELFF
NA,NA,TRBV5-6,TRBJ2-5,TGTGCCAGCAGCCCCTGGACAGCAGAGACCCAGTACTTC,CASSPWTAETQYF
NA,NA,TRBV2,TRBJ1-2,TGTGCCAGCATAGCAGGGAGGCATGGCTACACCTTC,CASIAGRHGYTF
NA,NA,TRBV6-5,TRBJ1-5,TGTGCCAGCAGTCCCCTGGGGGGCCCCAATCAGCCCCAGCATTTT,CASSPLGGPNQPQHF
few,NA,TRBV12-5,TRBJ1-2,TGTGCTAGTGGTTTGCCACCGGGACGGATTAACTATGGCTACACCTTC,CASGLPPGRINYGYTF
few,TRBD1,TRBV15,TRBJ2-1,TGTGCCACCAGCTCCCAGGGGGCCAATGAGCAGTTCTTC,CATSSQGANEQFF
NA,TRBD1,TRBV24-1,TRBJ2-1,TGTGCCACCGAGGGACAGGGGTATCACTTTGAGCAGTTCTTC,CATEGQGYHFEQFF
few,TRBD1,TRBV19,TRBJ2-2,TGTGCCAGTCAAGGACAGGGGGCGGTCACCGGGGAGCTGTTTTTT,CASQGQGAVTGELFF
NA,TRBD1,TRBV3-1,TRBJ1-1,TGTGCCAGCAGCCAGGCCGACAGGGGAAGACGAGGAGCTTTCTTT,CASSQADRGRRGAFF
NA,NA,TRBV7-4,TRBJ1-4,TGTGCCAGCAGCGCAGGGGTGAAACTGTTTTTT,CASSAGVKLFF
many,NA,TRBV7-8,TRBJ2-2,TGTGCCAGCAGCCCTAGAGCCAGGGGTGGCACCGGGGAGCTGTTTTTT,CASSPRARGGTGELFF
few,TRBD1,TRBV7-6,TRBJ1-5,TGTGCCAGCAGCCCTCGGACAGGTCTTAATCAGCCCCAGCATTTT,CASSPRTGLNQPQHF
many,TRBD1,TRBV7-2,TRBJ1-1,TGTGCCAGCAGCTTATTCGACAGGGTCGATACAGCTTTCTTT,CASSLFDRVDTAFF